This T cell receptor (beta chain) emerged from a study of cytomegalovirus exposure and HLA in healthy donors. Primers: 60 Vbeta forward and 13 Jbeta reverse. Measured with immunoSEQ multiplex PCR; TCRdb has only the in-frame clones, and not every one. This sample has about 130,000 clones, with 81% found just once. This CDR3 contains 14 residues. V gave up 4 bases and J gave up 7 bases; unmatched junction bases: 8. Germline V gives CDR1 KGHSY, CDR2 FQNENV. A word on this clone: Its matching antigen is unknown.

Findings of the study overall: Later on, a genetic analysis was performed. It linked a missense variant in DCLRE1C with V- and J-gene trimming of TCR beta.

The sequence came from a man in his late teens or twenties in good health and CMV-seronegative. Sequenced: PBMCs. The V and J genes are TRBV16 and TRBJ2-7, with TRBD2 matching 9 bases. The DNA for the CDR3 is TGTGCCAGCAGCCCAGCGGGGGGCGGAGGGGAGCAGTACTTC. It codes for CASSPAGGGGEQYF. Together with reference TRBV16 and TRBJ2-7, the CDR3 gives the full variable domain: GEEVAQTPKHLVRGEGQKAKLYCAPIKGHSYVFWYQQVLKNEFKFLISFQNENVFDETGMPKERFSAKCLPNSPCSLEIQATKLEDSAVYFCASSPAGGGGEQYFGPGTRLTVT.